This T cell receptor (beta chain) was documented in a study of glioma-infiltrating T cells. Using RNA template, CDR3s of TCR alpha and beta were amplified with iRepertoire arm-PCR. TCRdb re-called the multiplex PCR reads with MiXCR, one entry per CDR3 protein. This table has some 99,000 distinct CDR3 sequences, less than 30% appearing once. The study, taken as a whole, reports: Tissue and blood shared very few CDR3 sequences. Non-neoplastic patients had below-expected tissue-blood divergence, while all gliomas exceeded expectation.

This clonotype was counted ten times or more. What it recognizes is unknown. CDR1 is MGHRA and CDR2 is YSYEKL in the germline V gene. After removal of 2 bases from V and 7 bases from J, the junction contained 8 bases not matched to a gene. This CDR3 is 15 amino acids long. The clonotype was recovered from a human donor with low-grade glioma or glioblastoma, undergoing nonglioma brain surgery, or in good health (not recorded which). The chain couples TRBV4-1 to TRBJ1-2, with 9 bases aligning to TRBD1. The sample comprised glioma tissue, nonneoplastic brain tissue, or PBMCs (not recorded which). CDR3: CASSQLRQGVGGYTF. The CDR3 DNA reads TGCGCCAGCAGCCAACTGAGACAGGGGGTGGGTGGCTACACCTTC.